This paragraph covers one TCR beta chain sequence. Per the study methods: Counts of nucleated cells, estimated from reference gene primer amplification, were obtained. TCRdb's table, derived via immunoSEQ multiplex PCR, lists solely in-frame clones and lacks some. V and J calls and clone size come straight from that table; D and trimming were deduced from the DNA. The repertoire holds under 80,000 clones, with around 90% as singletons. The sample belongs to a study of blood T cell repertoires in COVID-19. In the study overall: The United States, Italy and Spain were the sources of the acute and convalescent COVID-19 samples. PBMCs, B-cell-depleted T cells, or T cells were the source of the cDNA or gDNA that made up the material.

This CDR3 comprises 15 residues. The germline V gene encodes CDR1 SGHRS and CDR2 YFSETQ. The V segment lost 7 bases and the J segment 5 bases; nucleotides outside the gene matches: 8. The V call is TRBV5-1, the J call TRBJ2-7, with 14 bases aligning to TRBD2. The sequenced sample was peripheral blood. The receptor was derived from a woman of 80 years or more with active COVID-19. The chain's CDR3 is CASSGGLAGAHEQYF. CDR3 bases: TGCGCCAGCTCCGGGGGACTAGCGGGAGCCCACGAGCAGTACTTC.